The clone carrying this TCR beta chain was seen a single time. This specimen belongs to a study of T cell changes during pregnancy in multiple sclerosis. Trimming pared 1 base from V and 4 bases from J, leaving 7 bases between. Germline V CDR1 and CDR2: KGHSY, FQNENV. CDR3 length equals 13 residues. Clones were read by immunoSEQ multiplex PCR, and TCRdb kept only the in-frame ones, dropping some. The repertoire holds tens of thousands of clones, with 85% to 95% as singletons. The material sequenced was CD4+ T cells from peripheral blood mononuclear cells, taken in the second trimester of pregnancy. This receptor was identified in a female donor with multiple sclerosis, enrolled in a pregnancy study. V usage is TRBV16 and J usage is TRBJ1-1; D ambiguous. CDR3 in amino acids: CASSQFTSTEAFF. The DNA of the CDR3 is TGTGCCAGCAGCCAATTCACCAGCACTGAAGCTTTCTTT.